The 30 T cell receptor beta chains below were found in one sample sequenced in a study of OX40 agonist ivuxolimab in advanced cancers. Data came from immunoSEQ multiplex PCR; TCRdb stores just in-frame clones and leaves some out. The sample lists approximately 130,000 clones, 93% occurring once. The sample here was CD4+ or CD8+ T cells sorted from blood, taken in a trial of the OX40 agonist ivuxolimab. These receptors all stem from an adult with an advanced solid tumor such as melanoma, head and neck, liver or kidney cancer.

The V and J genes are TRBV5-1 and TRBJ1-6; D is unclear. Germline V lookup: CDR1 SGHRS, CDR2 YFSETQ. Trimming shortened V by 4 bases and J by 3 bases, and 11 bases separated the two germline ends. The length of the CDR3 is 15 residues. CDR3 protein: CASSPISLYNSPLHF. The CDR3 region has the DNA TGCGCCAGCAGCCCGATCTCTCTCTATAATTCACCCCTCCACTTT.

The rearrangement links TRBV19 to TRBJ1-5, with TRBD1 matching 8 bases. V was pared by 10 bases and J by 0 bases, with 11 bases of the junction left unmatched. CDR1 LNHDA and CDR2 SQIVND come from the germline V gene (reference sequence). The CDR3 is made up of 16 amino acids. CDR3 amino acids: CATVSGGTYSNQPQHF. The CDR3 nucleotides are TGTGCCACCGTTTCAGGGGGCACTTATAGCAATCAGCCCCAGCATTTT.

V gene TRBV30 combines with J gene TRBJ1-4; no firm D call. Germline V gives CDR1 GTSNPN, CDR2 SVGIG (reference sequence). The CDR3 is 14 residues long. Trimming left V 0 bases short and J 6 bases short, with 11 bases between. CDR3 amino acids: CAWSVRLGYEKLFF. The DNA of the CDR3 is TGTGCCTGGAGTGTACGGTTAGGGTATGAAAAACTGTTTTTT. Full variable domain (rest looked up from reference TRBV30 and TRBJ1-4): SQTIHQWPATLVQPVGSPLSLECTVEGTSNPNLYWYRQAAGRGLQLLFYSVGIGQISSEVPQNLSASRPQDRQFILSSKKLLLSDSGFYLCAWSVRLGYEKLFFGSGTQLSVL.

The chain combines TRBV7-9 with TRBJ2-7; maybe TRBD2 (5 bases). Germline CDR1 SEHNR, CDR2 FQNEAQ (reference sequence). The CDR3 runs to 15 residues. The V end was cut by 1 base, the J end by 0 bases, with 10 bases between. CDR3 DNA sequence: TGTGCCAGCAGCTTAGTTATGGGGAGCTCCTACGAGCAGTACTTC. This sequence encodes CASSLVMGSSYEQYF.

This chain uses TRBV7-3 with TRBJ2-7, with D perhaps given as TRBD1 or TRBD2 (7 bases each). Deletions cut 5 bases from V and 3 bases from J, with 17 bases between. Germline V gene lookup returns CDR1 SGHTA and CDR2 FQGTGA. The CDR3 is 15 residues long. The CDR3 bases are TGTGCCAGCAGCCCAAGGGGGGGACAGTTCTACGAGCAGTACTTC. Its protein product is CASSPRGGQFYEQYF. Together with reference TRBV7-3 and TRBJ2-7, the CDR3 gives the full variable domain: GAGVSQTPSNKVTEKGKYVELRCDPISGHTALYWYRQSLGQGPEFLIYFQGTGAADDSGLPNDRFFAVRPEGSVSTLKIQRTERGDSAVYLCASSPRGGQFYEQYFGPGTRLTVT.

The CDR3 spells CSVGWGENIQYF. The CDR3 nucleotides read TGCAGCGTAGGGTGGGGTGAAAACATTCAGTACTTC. The chain joins TRBV29-1 to TRBJ2-4; D ambiguous. This CDR3 has 12 amino acids. With 6 bases removed from V and 5 bases from J, the gap between germline ends came to 11 bases. Germline CDR1 SQVTM, CDR2 ANQGSEA. Full variable domain (rest looked up from reference TRBV29-1 and TRBJ2-4): SAVISQKPSRDICQRGTSLTIQCQVDSQVTMMFWYRQQPGQSLTLIATANQGSEATYESGFVIDKFPISRPNLTFSTLTVSNMSPEDSSIYLCSVGWGENIQYFGAGTRLSVL.

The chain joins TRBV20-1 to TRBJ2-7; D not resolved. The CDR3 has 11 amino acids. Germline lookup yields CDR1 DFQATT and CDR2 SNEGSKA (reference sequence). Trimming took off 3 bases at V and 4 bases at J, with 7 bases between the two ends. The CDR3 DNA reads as TGCAGTGCTAGTTCCGAATACGAGCAGTACTTC. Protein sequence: CSASSEYEQYF.

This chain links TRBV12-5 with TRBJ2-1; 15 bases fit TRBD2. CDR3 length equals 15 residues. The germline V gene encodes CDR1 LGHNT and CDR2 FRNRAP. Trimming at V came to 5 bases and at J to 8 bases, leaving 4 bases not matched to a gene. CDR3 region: CASGAGLAGGYEQFF. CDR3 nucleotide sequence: TGTGCTAGTGGTGCGGGACTAGCGGGGGGATATGAGCAGTTCTTC.

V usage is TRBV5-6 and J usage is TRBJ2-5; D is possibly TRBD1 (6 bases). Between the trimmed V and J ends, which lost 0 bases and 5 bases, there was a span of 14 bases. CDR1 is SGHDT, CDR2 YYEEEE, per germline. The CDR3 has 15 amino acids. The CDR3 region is CASSLARGSRETQYF. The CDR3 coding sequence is TGTGCCAGCAGCTTGGCCAGGGGCAGTCGGGAGACCCAGTACTTC.

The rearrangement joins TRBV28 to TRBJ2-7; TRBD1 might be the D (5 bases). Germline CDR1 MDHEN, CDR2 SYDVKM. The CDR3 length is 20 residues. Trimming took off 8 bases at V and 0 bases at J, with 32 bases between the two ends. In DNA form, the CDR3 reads TGTGCCAGCCACAAAAGCCGGATAAGGGGCCGGCGGACACTCTCCTACGAGCAGTACTTC. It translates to CASHKSRIRGRRTLSYEQYF.

This CDR3 is CASSLGSLNEKLFF. The CDR3 DNA sequence: TGTGCCAGCAGCTTGGGATCCTTGAATGAAAAACTGTTTTTT. The V gene is TRBV11-2, the J gene TRBJ1-4; unclear D gene. CDR1 and CDR2 from the germline V gene are SGHAT and FQNNGV. Trimming removed 3 bases from V and 5 bases from J, with 10 bases in between. The length of the CDR3 is 14 residues.

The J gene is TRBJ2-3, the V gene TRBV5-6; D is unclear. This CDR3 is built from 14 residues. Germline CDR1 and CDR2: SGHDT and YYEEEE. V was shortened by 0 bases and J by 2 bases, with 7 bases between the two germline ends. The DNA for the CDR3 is TGTGCCAGCAGCTTGGCTTCTCTCACAGATACGCAGTATTTT. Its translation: CASSLASLTDTQYF.

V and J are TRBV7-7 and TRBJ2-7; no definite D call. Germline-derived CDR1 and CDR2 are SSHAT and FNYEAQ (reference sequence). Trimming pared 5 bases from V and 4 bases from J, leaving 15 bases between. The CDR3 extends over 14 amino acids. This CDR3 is CASSPERESYEQYF. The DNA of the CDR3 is TGTGCCAGCAGCCCCGAAAGGGAATCTTACGAGCAGTACTTC.

This chain's CDR3 is CASSRGLNTEAFF. The CDR3 nucleotides read TGTGCCAGCAGTAGGGGGTTGAACACTGAAGCTTTCTTT. The chain carries TRBV7-2 and TRBJ1-1, with D perhaps matching TRBD1 (6 bases). V was clipped by 6 bases and J by 0 bases, with 8 bases between them. This CDR3 is built from 13 residues. Germline V gene lookup returns CDR1 SGHTA and CDR2 FQGNSA.

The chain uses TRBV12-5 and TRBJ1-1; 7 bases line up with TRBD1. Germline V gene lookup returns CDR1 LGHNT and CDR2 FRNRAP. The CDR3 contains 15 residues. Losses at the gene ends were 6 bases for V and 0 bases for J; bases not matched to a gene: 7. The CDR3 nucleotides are TGTGCTAGTGGCCTCGCAGGGGGTGTGAACACTGAAGCTTTCTTT. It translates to CASGLAGGVNTEAFF.

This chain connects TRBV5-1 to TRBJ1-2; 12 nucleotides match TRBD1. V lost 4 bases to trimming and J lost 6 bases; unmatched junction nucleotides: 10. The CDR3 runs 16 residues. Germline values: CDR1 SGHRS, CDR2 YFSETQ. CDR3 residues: CASSETGTGGENGYTF. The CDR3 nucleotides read TGCGCCAGCAGCGAGACCGGGACAGGGGGCGAGAATGGCTACACCTTC.

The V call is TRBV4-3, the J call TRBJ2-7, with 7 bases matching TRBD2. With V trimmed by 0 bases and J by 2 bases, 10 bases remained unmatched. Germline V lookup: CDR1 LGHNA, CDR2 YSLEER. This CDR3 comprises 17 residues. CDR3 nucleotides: TGCGCCAGCAGCCAAGACCCTTTAGCGGGTCCCACCTACGAGCAGTACTTC. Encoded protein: CASSQDPLAGPTYEQYF.

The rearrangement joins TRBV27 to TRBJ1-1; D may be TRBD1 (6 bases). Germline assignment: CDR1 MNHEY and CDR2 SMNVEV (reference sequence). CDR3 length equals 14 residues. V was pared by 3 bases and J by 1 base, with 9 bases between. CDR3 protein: CASSFTGTNTEAFF. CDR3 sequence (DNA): TGTGCCAGCAGTTTTACAGGGACGAACACTGAAGCTTTCTTT.

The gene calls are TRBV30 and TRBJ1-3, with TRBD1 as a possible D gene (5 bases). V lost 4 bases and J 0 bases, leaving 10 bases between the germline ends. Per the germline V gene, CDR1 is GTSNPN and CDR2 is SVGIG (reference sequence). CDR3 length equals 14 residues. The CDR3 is CAWNGASSGNTIYF. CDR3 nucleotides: TGTGCCTGGAACGGGGCAAGCTCTGGAAACACCATATATTTT. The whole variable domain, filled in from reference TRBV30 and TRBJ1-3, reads SQTIHQWPATLVQPVGSPLSLECTVEGTSNPNLYWYRQAAGRGLQLLFYSVGIGQISSEVPQNLSASRPQDRQFILSSKKLLLSDSGFYLCAWNGASSGNTIYFGEGSWLTVV.

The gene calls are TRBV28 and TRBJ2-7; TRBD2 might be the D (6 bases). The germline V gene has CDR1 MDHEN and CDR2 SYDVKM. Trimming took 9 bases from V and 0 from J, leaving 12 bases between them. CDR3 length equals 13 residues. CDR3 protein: CASNRDFSYEQYF. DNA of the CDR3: TGTGCCAGTAACCGGGACTTCTCCTACGAGCAGTACTTC.

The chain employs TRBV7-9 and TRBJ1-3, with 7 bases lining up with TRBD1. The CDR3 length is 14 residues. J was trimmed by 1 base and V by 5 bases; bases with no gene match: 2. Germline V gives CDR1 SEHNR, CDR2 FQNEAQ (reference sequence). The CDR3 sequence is CASSTGVSGNTIYF. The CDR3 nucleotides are TGTGCCAGCAGCACAGGGGTTTCTGGAAACACCATATATTTT.

The CDR3 DNA reads as TGTGCCAGTAGTATAGCCGGGACAGGGGGCTATGGCTACACCTTC. This translates into CASSIAGTGGYGYTF. The chain joins TRBV19 to TRBJ1-2, with 11 bases lining up with TRBD1. Germline V gene lookup returns CDR1 LNHDA and CDR2 SQIVND (reference sequence). The junction had 2 bases not matched to a gene; V was cut back by 1 base and J by 4 bases. There are 15 residues in the CDR3.

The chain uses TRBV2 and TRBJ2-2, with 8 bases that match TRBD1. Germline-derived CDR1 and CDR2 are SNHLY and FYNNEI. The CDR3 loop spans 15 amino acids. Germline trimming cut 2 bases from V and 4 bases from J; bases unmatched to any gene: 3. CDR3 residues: CASSEHTGGTGELFF. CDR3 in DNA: TGTGCCAGCAGTGAACACACAGGGGGCACCGGGGAGCTGTTTTTT.

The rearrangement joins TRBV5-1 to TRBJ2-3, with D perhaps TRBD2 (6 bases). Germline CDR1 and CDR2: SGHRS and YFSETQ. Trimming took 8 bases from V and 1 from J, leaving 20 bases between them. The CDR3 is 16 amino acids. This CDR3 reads CASTPAPASGTDTQYF. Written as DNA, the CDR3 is TGCGCCAGTACTCCTGCCCCCGCTAGCGGCACAGATACGCAGTATTTT.

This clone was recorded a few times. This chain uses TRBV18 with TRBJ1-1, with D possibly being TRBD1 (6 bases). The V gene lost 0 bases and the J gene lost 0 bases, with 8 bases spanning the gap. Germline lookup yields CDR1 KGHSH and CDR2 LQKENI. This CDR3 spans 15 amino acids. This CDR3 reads CASSPPGALNTEAFF. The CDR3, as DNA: TGTGCCAGCTCACCACCGGGGGCTCTGAACACTGAAGCTTTCTTT.

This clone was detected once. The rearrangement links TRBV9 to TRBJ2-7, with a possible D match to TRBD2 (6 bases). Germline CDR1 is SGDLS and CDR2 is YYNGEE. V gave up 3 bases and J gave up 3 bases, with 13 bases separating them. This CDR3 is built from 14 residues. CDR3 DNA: TGTGCCAGCAGCGCCGGGAGCGGGCGCTACGAGCAGTACTTC. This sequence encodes CASSAGSGRYEQYF.

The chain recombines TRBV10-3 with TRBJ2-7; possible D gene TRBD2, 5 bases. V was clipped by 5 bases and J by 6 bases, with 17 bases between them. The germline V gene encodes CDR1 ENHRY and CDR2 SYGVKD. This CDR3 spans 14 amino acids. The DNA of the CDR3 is TGTGCCATCAGTCGGCGTGAGGGCCGTGGCGAGCAGTACTTC. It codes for CAISRREGRGEQYF.

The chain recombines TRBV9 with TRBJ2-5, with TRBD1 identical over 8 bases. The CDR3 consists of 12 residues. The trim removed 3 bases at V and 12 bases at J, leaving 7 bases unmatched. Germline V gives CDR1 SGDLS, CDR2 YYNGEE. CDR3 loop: CASSARTGPEYF. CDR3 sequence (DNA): TGTGCCAGCAGCGCCCGGACAGGGCCCGAGTACTTC.

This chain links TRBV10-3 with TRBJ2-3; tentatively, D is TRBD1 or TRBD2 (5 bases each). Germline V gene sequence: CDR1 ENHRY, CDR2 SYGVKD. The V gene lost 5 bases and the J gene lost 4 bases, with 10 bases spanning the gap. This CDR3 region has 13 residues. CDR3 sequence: CAISTWGSDTQYF. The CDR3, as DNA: TGTGCCATCAGTACGTGGGGGTCAGATACGCAGTATTTT.

In nucleotides, the CDR3 is TGTGCCAGCAGGGACCGGGCAGGCCGCTATGGCTACACCTTC. It codes for CASRDRAGRYGYTF. The chain recombines TRBV5-4 with TRBJ1-2; the D is unclear. CDR3 length: 14 amino acids. CDR1 and CDR2 (germline): SGHNT, YYREEE (reference sequence). V lost 5 bases and J lost 4, with 15 bases in between.